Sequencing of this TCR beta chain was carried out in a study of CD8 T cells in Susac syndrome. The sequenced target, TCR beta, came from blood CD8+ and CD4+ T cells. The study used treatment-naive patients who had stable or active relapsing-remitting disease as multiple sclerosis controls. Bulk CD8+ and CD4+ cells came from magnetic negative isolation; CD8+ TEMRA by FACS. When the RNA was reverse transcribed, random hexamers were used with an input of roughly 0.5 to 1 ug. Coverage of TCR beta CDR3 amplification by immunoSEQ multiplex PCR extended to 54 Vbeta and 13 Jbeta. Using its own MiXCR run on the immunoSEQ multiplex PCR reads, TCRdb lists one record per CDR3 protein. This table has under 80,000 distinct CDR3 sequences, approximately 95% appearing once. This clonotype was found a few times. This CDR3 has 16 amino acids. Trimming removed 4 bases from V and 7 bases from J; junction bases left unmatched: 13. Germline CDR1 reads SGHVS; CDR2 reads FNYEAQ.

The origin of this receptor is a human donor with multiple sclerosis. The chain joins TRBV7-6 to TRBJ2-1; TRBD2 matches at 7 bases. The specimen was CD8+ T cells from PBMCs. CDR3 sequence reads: CASSSPGAGAGNEQFF. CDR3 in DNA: TGTGCCAGCAGCTCCCCTGGGGCGGGAGCTGGAAATGAGCAGTTCTTC. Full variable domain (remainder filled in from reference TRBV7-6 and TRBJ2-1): GAGVSQSPRYKVTKRGQDVALRCDPISGHVSLYWYRQALGQGPEFLTYFNYEAQQDKSGLPNDRFSAERPEGSISTLTIQRTEQRDSAMYRCASSSPGAGAGNEQFFGPGTRLTVL.